This TCR beta chain emerged from a study of blood T cell repertoires in COVID-19. Across the whole study: Both acute and convalescent COVID-19 samples were obtained from the United States, Italy and Spain.

Which cohort a participant joined came from the clinical history participants gave. Original processing notes: Reference gene primer amplification yielded estimated nucleated cell counts. The method was immunoSEQ multiplex PCR; TCRdb's version includes in-frame clones alone and lacks a portion of them. V, J and clone size were drawn from that table, and D and trimming were deduced from the DNA. This table holds hundreds of thousands of clones, 75% to 90% found once. V lost 3 bases to trimming and J lost 6 bases; unmatched junction nucleotides: 2. This CDR3 comprises 14 residues. The V gene's germline CDR1 is MDHEN and CDR2 SYDVKM.

The TCR originated in a man younger than 35 who had recovered from COVID-19. The J gene is TRBJ1-4, the V gene TRBV28, with 9 bases fitting TRBD1. The sample consisted of PBMCs or T cells enriched from blood (not recorded which). CDR3 in amino acids: CASSLGQGYEKLFF. CDR3 in DNA: TGTGCCAGCAGTTTGGGACAGGGCTATGAAAAACTGTTTTTT.